One and the same sample provided the 8 T cell receptor beta chains below, sequenced in a study of graft-versus-host responses after intestinal transplantation. Sequenced by immunoSEQ multiplex PCR; TCRdb stores in-frame clones only, minus some. The sample lists about 22,000 clones; around 43% were seen once. The authors seeded some 200,000 CFSE-labeled responder cells together with some 200,000 irradiated stimulator cells tagged with violet dye. Sequencing was performed on alloreactive CD8+ T cells from a mixed lymphocyte reaction culture, taken before intestinal transplant. Subset noted: CFSE-low proliferating T cells sorted from roughly 6-day pre-transplant mixed lymphocyte reaction (GvH or HvG direction). Source of these receptors: a human patient who received an intestinal transplant.

The chain combines TRBV11-2 with TRBJ1-1, with D perhaps TRBD1 (5 bases). The CDR3 loop spans 15 amino acids. CDR1 and CDR2 (germline): SGHAT, FQNNGV. V was cut by 5 bases and J by 0 bases, with 13 bases left in between. CDR3 sequence reads: CASSPGPHMNTEAFF. In nucleotides, the CDR3 is TGTGCCAGCAGCCCGGGACCGCACATGAACACTGAAGCTTTCTTT.

The V call is TRBV2, the J call TRBJ1-5; D might be TRBD1 (5 bases). V lost 7 bases and J lost 4, with 8 bases in between. From germline, CDR1 is SNHLY and CDR2 FYNNEI. The CDR3 is made up of 12 amino acids. The CDR3 sequence: CASTRENQPQHF. CDR3 coding DNA: TGTGCCAGCACCAGGGAGAATCAGCCCCAGCATTTT.

The chain has TRBV29-1 and TRBJ2-7; maybe TRBD2 (5 bases). The V gene's germline CDR1 is SQVTM and CDR2 ANQGSEA. The CDR3 has 13 amino acids. V lost 6 bases and J 3 bases, leaving 15 bases between the germline ends. This CDR3 is CSVAAGLNYEQYF. The CDR3 nucleotides are TGCAGCGTAGCCGCGGGTCTGAACTACGAGCAGTACTTC.

The J gene is TRBJ1-2, the V gene TRBV6-6, with a possible D match to TRBD1 (5 bases). The CDR3 contains 14 residues. Germline loops: CDR1 MNHNY, CDR2 SVGAGI (reference sequence). V lost 6 bases to trimming and J lost 8 bases, with 19 bases between them. As DNA, the CDR3 is TGTGCCAGCAGCCAGACTGGGGCAACCTTAGGCTACACCTTC. Translated: CASSQTGATLGYTF.

This clone was seen more than once but under ten times. V gene TRBV6-5 combines with J gene TRBJ2-2, with a weak D call TRBD2 (6 bases). V was trimmed by 4 bases and J by 4 bases, leaving 10 bases between them. The CDR3 has 14 residues. From germline, CDR1 is MNHEY and CDR2 SVGAGI. CDR3 in DNA: TGTGCCAGCAGTTGGGGACTCCTCACCGGGGAGCTGTTTTTT. It is translated as CASSWGLLTGELFF.

The CDR3 DNA is TGTGCCAGCAGCCCGACCGGGTCGGGGACTGAAGCTTTCTTT. This sequence encodes CASSPTGSGTEAFF. The chain combines TRBV7-9 with TRBJ1-1; no definite D call. The CDR3 contains 14 residues. Trimming removed 5 bases at V and 5 bases at J, with 15 bases between. Germline V gives CDR1 SEHNR, CDR2 FQNEAQ (reference sequence). Filled out from reference TRBV7-9 and TRBJ1-1, the complete variable domain reads DTGVSQNPRHKITKRGQNVTFRCDPISEHNRLYWYRQTLGQGPEFLTYFQNEAQLEKSRLLSDRFSAERPKGSFSTLEIQRTEQGDSAMYLCASSPTGSGTEAFFGQGTRLTVV.

The V and J genes are TRBV4-1 and TRBJ2-7; 8 bases are shared with TRBD2. Germline V gene data show CDR1 as MGHRA and CDR2 as YSYEKL. This CDR3 spans 14 amino acids. With 4 bases clipped from V and 5 bases from J, the junction kept 7 bases outside the gene matches. The CDR3: CASSRGGRVDEQYF. The CDR3 DNA reads as TGCGCCAGCAGCCGCGGGGGGCGAGTTGACGAGCAGTACTTC.

The rearrangement uses TRBV28 and TRBJ2-4, with D tentatively TRBD1 (5 bases). Germline V gene lookup returns CDR1 MDHEN and CDR2 SYDVKM. Trimming took off 5 bases at V and 3 bases at J, with 20 bases between the two ends. The CDR3 length is 17 residues. The CDR3 loop reads CASSPSVGAAFKNIQYF. The CDR3 nucleotides are TGTGCCAGCAGTCCCTCAGTTGGGGCTGCGTTCAAAAACATTCAGTACTTC. Together with reference TRBV28 and TRBJ2-4, the CDR3 gives the full variable domain: DVKVTQSSRYLVKRTGEKVFLECVQDMDHENMFWYRQDPGLGLRLIYFSYDVKMKEKGDIPEGYSVSREKKERFSLILESASTNQTSMYLCASSPSVGAAFKNIQYFGAGTRLSVL.